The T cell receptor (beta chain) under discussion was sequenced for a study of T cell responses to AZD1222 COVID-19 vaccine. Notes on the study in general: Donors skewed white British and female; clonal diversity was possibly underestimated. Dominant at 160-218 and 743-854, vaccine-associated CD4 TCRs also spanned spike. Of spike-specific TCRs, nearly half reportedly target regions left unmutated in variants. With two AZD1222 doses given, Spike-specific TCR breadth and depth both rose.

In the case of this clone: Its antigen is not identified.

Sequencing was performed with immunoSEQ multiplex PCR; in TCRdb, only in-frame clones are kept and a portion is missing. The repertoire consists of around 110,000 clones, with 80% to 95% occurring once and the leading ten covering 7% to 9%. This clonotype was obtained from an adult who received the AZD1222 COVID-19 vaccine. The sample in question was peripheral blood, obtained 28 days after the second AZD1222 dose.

The CDR3 nucleotides read TGTGCCAGCAGCCCACAACTAGCAGCTCAAGAGACCCAGTACTTC. This gives the protein CASSPQLAAQETQYF. This rearrangement joins TRBV9 to TRBJ2-5; possibly TRBD2 for D (6 bases). CDR3 length equals 15 residues. From germline, CDR1 is SGDLS and CDR2 YYNGEE. V was trimmed by 4 bases and J by 2 bases, leaving 15 bases between them.